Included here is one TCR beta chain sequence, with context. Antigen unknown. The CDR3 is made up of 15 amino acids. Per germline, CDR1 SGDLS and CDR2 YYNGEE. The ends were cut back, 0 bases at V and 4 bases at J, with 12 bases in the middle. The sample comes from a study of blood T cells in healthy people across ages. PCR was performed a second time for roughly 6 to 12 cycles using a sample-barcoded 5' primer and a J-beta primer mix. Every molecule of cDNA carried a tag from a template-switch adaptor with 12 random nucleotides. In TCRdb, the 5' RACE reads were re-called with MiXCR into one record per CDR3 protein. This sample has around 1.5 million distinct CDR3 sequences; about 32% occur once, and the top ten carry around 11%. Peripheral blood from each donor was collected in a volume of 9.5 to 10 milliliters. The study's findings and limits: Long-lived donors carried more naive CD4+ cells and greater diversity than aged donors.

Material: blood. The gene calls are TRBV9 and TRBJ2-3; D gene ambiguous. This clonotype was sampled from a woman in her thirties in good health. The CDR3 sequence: CASSVDANAPDTQYF. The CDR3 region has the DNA TGTGCCAGCAGCGTAGACGCGAATGCGCCAGATACGCAGTATTTT.